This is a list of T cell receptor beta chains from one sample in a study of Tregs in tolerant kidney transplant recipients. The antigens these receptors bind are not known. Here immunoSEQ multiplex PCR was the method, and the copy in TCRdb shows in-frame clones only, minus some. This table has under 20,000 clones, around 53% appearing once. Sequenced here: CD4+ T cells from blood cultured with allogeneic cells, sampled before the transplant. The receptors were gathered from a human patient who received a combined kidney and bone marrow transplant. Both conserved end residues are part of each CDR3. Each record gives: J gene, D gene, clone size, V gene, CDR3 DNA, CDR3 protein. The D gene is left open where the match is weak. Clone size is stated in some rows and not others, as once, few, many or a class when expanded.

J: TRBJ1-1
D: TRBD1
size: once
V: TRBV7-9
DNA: TGTGCCAGCAGCCACGAGACAGGGGGCCTTACTCTCTTT
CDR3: CASSHETGGLTLF

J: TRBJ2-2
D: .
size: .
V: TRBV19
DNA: TGTGCCAGTAGTTCGCCCTTCCAGACCGGGGAGCTGTTTTTT
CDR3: CASSSPFQTGELFF

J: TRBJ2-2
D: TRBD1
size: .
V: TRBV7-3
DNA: TGTGCCAGCAGCTTAACTCGGACAGGGACCGGGGAGCTGTTTTTT
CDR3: CASSLTRTGTGELFF

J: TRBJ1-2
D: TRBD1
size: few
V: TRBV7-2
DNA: TGTGCCAGCGATTTTAAAGGACAGGGGGTTGGCTACACCTTC
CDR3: CASDFKGQGVGYTF

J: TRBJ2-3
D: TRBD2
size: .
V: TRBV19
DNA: TGTGCCAGTAGGAGACTAGCGGGAGTTATCACAGATACGCAGTATTTT
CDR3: CASRRLAGVITDTQYF

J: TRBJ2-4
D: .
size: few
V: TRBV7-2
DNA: TGTGCCAGCAGCGGGGGGGGCAGCCCTACTTTAGCCAAAAACATTCAGTACTTC
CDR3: CASSGGGSPTLAKNIQYF

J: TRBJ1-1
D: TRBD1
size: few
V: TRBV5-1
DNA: TGCGCCAGCAGCAGGGGACAGGGGGGTTATGACACTGAAGCTTTCTTT
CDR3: CASSRGQGGYDTEAFF

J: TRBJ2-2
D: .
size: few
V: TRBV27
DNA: TGTGCCAGCAGTTTGTTGGGCCCATTGACCGGGGAGCTGTTTTTT
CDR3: CASSLLGPLTGELFF

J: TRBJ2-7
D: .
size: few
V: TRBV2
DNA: TGTGCCAGCAGCGCATTGGTGGGAGGCTACGAGCAGTACTTC
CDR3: CASSALVGGYEQYF

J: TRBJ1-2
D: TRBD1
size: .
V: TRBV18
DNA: TGTGCCAGCTCTCTTGGGACAGGGGGCTTACCCTATCATGGCTACACCTTC
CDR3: CASSLGTGGLPYHGYTF

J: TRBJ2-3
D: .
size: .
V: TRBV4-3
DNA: TGCGCCAGCAGCCAAGATGGCCTAGCGCTTGTGACAGATACGCAGTATTTT
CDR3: CASSQDGLALVTDTQYF

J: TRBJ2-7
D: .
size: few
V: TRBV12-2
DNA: TGTGCAAGCCCCTCACTCTTCGACTACGAGCAGTACTTC
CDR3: CASPSLFDYEQYF

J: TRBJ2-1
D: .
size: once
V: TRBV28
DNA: TGTGCCAGCAGTTTTCTCGCGAGCGAAAACTACAATGAGCAGTTCTTC
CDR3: CASSFLASENYNEQFF

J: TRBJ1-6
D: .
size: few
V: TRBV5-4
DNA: TGCGCCAGCAGCCACCCAGGGAGGAATTCACCCCTCCACTTT
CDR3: CASSHPGRNSPLHF

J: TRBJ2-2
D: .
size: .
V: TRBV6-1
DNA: TGTGCGTCTGGGGGCTTAAAGAACACCGGGGAGCTGTTTTTT
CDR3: CASGGLKNTGELFF

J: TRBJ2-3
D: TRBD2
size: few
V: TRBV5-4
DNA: TGTGCCAGCAGCTTAGGACTAGCGGAAATCCCAGATACGCAGTATTTT
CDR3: CASSLGLAEIPDTQYF

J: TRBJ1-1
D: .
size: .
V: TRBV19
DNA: TGTGCCAGTGCCTTTTCGGGTGGGACTGAAGCTTTCTTT
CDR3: CASAFSGGTEAFF

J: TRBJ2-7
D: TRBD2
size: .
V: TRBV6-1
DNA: TGTGCCATCAGTGCCAGGTATACCAGCGGGGCCTCCTACGAGCAGTACTTC
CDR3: CAISARYTSGASYEQYF

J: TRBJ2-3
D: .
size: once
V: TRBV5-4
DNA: TGTGCCAGCAGCTTGGGTATGGGGCCGTCAGATACGCAGTATTTT
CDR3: CASSLGMGPSDTQYF

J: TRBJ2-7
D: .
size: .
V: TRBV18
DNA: TGTGCCAGCTCGTCTAAGGGGCCGGGCGAGCAGTACTTC
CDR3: CASSSKGPGEQYF

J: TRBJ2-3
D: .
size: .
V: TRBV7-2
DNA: TGTGCCAGCAGCTTAGATGCCCCCGCGAGGGATACGCAGTATTTT
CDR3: CASSLDAPARDTQYF

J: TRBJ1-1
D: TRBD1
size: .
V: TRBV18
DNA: TGTGCCAGCTCACCAGACAGGGGGCTCAACACTGAAGCTTTCTTT
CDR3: CASSPDRGLNTEAFF

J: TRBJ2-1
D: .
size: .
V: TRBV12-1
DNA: TGTGCCAGCAGCTTTCTGACTAGCGGAGGGAACAATGAGCAGTTCTTC
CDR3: CASSFLTSGGNNEQFF

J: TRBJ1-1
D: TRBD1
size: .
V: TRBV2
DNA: TGTGCCAGCAGTTTTCGGGACAGGGTGCTAGCTTTCTTT
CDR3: CASSFRDRVLAFF

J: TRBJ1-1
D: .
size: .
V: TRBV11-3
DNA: TGTGCCAGCAGCGGAGTAAATATGAACACTGAAGCTTTCTTT
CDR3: CASSGVNMNTEAFF

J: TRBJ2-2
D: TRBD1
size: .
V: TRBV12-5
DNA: TGTGCTAGTGGTTCGAGGGGACAGGGGACAAAGAACACCGGGGAGCTGTTTTTT
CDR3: CASGSRGQGTKNTGELFF

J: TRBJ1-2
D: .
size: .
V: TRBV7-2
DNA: TGTGCCAGCTCACCCGGGGGACGCAACTATGGCTACACCTTC
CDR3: CASSPGGRNYGYTF

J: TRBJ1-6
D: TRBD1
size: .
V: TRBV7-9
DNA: TGTGCCAGCAGCACGGGACAGAGGAACAATTCCCCCCTCCACTTT
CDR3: CASSTGQRNNSPLHF

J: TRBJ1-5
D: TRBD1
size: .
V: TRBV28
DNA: TGTGCCAGCAGTGTGTCAGACAGGGCTAGACAGCCCCAGCATTTT
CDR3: CASSVSDRARQPQHF

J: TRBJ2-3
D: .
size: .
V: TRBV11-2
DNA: TGTGCCAGCAGCCCCGGGACAAGCACAGATACGCAGTATTTT
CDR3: CASSPGTSTDTQYF

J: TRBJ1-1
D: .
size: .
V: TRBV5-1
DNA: TGCGCCAGCAGCTTGGCCGGGGGTGCTGAAGCTTTCTTT
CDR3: CASSLAGGAEAFF

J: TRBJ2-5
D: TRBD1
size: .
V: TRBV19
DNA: TGTGCCAGTAGTATAGATCGGGACAGGGGGCTCAGGTACTTC
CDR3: CASSIDRDRGLRYF

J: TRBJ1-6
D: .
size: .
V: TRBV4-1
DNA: TGCGCCAGCAGCCGAGGCCCTCATTTTAATTCCCCCCTCCACTTT
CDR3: CASSRGPHFNSPLHF

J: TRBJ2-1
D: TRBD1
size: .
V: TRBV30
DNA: TGTGCCTGGAGTGGTAGCTGGGACAGAAACAATGAGCAGTTCTTC
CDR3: CAWSGSWDRNNEQFF

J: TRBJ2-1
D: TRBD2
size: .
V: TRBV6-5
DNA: TGTGCCAGCAGTACCTTATGGCGGGGGGGGGCTGGGCCGTTCTTC
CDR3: CASSTLWRGGAGPFF

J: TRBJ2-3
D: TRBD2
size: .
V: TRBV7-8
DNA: TGTGCCAGCAGCTTAGTGGTGCTAGCGGGGAGCACAGATACGCAGTATTTT
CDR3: CASSLVVLAGSTDTQYF

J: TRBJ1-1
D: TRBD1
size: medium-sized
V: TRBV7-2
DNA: TGTGCCAGCAGCATACAGGGGGCGAACACTGAAGCTTTCTTT
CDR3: CASSIQGANTEAFF

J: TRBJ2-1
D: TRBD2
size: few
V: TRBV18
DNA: TGTGCCAGCTCACCAGGGAGGGCCTACCGCGATGAGCAGTTCTTC
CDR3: CASSPGRAYRDEQFF

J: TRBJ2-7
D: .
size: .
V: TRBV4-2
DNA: TGTGCCAGCAGCCTGAGAGGGGGTAGCTACGAGCAGTACTTC
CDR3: CASSLRGGSYEQYF

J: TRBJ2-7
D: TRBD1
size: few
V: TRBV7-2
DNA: TGTGCCAGCAGCTCGGAACGGACAGGGCCTTCCTCCTACGAGCAGTACTTC
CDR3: CASSSERTGPSSYEQYF

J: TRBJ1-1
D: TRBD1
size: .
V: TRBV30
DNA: TGTGCCTGGAGTGGAAGGGGACAGGCGACCCAAACTGAAGCTTTCTTT
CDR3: CAWSGRGQATQTEAFF

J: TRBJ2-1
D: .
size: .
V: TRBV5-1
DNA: TGCGCCAGCAGCTTGATCTGGGGGCGGGACAATGAGCAGTTCTTC
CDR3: CASSLIWGRDNEQFF